This passage covers 15 T cell receptor beta chains from one sample sequenced in a study of blood T cell repertoires in COVID-19. Using immunoSEQ multiplex PCR, the repertoire was profiled, and TCRdb retains in-frame clones only, with some absent. The sample shows 150,000 to 200,000 clones, more than 60% of them seen only once. Sequenced material: peripheral blood. The receptor source for this set is a man aged 50 or older who had recovered from COVID-19.

The rearrangement uses TRBV24-1 and TRBJ2-1; 7 bases align to TRBD1. Germline loops: CDR1 KGHDR, CDR2 SFDVKD. This CDR3 contains 16 residues. V was pared by 4 bases and J by 6 bases, with 11 bases of the junction left unmatched. CDR3 amino acids: CATSDPDRRTSNEQFF. Here the CDR3 DNA reads TGTGCCACCAGTGACCCGGACAGGCGAACCTCCAATGAGCAGTTCTTC.

The chain employs TRBV30 and TRBJ2-3; 8 bases map to TRBD1. This CDR3 has 13 amino acids. J was trimmed by 5 bases and V by 4 bases; bases with no gene match: 5. Germline CDR1 and CDR2: GTSNPN and SVGIG (reference sequence). The DNA for the CDR3 is TGTGCCTGGATTCAGGGGGCCGAAGATACGCAGTATTTT. Protein: CAWIQGAEDTQYF. The full variable domain, in which reference TRBV30 and TRBJ2-3 provide the parts outside the CDR3, is SQTIHQWPATLVQPVGSPLSLECTVEGTSNPNLYWYRQAAGRGLQLLFYSVGIGQISSEVPQNLSASRPQDRQFILSSKKLLLSDSGFYLCAWIQGAEDTQYFGPGTRLTVL.

The genes are TRBV5-8 and TRBJ2-7, with 9 bases aligning to TRBD1. Per germline, CDR1 SGHTS and CDR2 YDEGEE. The CDR3 runs to 17 residues. V shed 5 bases, J shed 1 base, and the junction held 13 bases outside the gene matches. CDR3 coding DNA: TGTGCCAGCAGTCTCACCGGGGGACAGGGTGGGTCCTACGAGCAGTACTTC. This translates into CASSLTGGQGGSYEQYF.

The rearrangement links TRBV30 to TRBJ2-1, with TRBD2 matching 12 bases. The germline gives CDR1 GTSNPN, CDR2 SVGIG (reference sequence). The J segment lost 7 bases and the V segment lost 4 bases, leaving 2 bases of the junction unmatched. There are 13 residues in the CDR3. DNA of the CDR3: TGTGCCTGGACTAGCGGGAGGGATAATGAGCAGTTCTTC. Protein sequence: CAWTSGRDNEQFF.

The chain uses TRBV19 and TRBJ1-3; D is unresolved. Trimming left V 10 bases short and J 0 bases short, with 13 bases between. The CDR3 covers 14 residues. Germline CDR1 is LNHDA and CDR2 is SQIVND (reference sequence). The CDR3 here is CATYDEYSGNTIYF. The CDR3, as DNA: TGTGCCACATATGATGAGTACTCTGGAAACACCATATATTTT. Full variable domain (missing parts from reference TRBV19 and TRBJ1-3): DGGITQSPKYLFRKEGQNVTLSCEQNLNHDAMYWYRQDPGQGLRLIYYSQIVNDFQKGDIAEGYSVSREKKESFPLTVTSAQKNPTAFYLCATYDEYSGNTIYFGEGSWLTVV.

This chain uses TRBV19 with TRBJ1-5, with TRBD1 identical over 9 bases. V was clipped by 7 bases and J by 3 bases; unmatched bases: 13. Germline CDR1 and CDR2: LNHDA and SQIVND (reference sequence). This CDR3 has 17 amino acids. CDR3 DNA sequence: TGTGCCAGTAAATCCGGGACAGGGACCGGCAACAATCAGCCCCAGCATTTT. Amino acids: CASKSGTGTGNNQPQHF. Full variable domain (rest looked up from reference TRBV19 and TRBJ1-5): DGGITQSPKYLFRKEGQNVTLSCEQNLNHDAMYWYRQDPGQGLRLIYYSQIVNDFQKGDIAEGYSVSREKKESFPLTVTSAQKNPTAFYLCASKSGTGTGNNQPQHFGDGTRLSIL.

The chain combines TRBV30 with TRBJ2-5, with 9 bases fitting TRBD2. V shed 5 bases and J 5 bases; nucleotides not matched to a gene: 6. The germline V gene encodes CDR1 GTSNPN and CDR2 SVGIG (reference sequence). This CDR3 region has 13 residues. CDR3 amino acids: CAWLAGRFETQYF. The CDR3 DNA sequence: TGTGCCTGGCTAGCGGGGAGGTTTGAGACCCAGTACTTC.

This clone was counted a few times. V is TRBV5-1 and J is TRBJ1-2; 9 bases match TRBD1. J gave up 5 bases and V 0 bases, and 8 bases lay outside the gene matches. This CDR3 region has 16 residues. CDR1 SGHRS and CDR2 YFSETQ come from the germline V gene. CDR3 DNA: TGCGCCAGCAGCTTGGAACAGACAGGGGGGCCTTATGGCTACACCTTC. Amino acid sequence: CASSLEQTGGPYGYTF.

J is TRBJ1-3 and V is TRBV5-4; tentative D call: TRBD1 (6 bases). The CDR3 covers 17 residues. Germline V CDR1 and CDR2: SGHNT, YYREEE (reference sequence). Deletions cut 4 bases from V and 0 bases from J, with 17 bases between. For the CDR3, the DNA is TGTGCCAGCAGCGATGGGGGGGGCCAGTTCTCTGGAAACACCATATATTTT. As protein: CASSDGGGQFSGNTIYF. Drawing the rest from reference TRBV5-4 and TRBJ1-3, the complete variable domain is ETGVTQSPTHLIKTRGQQVTLRCSSQSGHNTVSWYQQALGQGPQFIFQYYREEENGRGNFPPRFSGLQFPNYSSELNVNALELDDSALYLCASSDGGGQFSGNTIYFGEGSWLTVV.

The rearrangement joins TRBV19 to TRBJ2-7; D may be TRBD1 (5 bases). CDR1 and CDR2 (germline): LNHDA, SQIVND (reference sequence). Trimming removed 7 bases at V and 5 bases at J, with 18 bases between. CDR3 length equals 14 residues. The CDR3 spells CASTPNPPGHEQYF. The DNA for the CDR3 is TGTGCCAGTACCCCGAATCCCCCAGGGCACGAGCAGTACTTC.

This clone was observed a few times. This chain links TRBV5-3 with TRBJ1-5; D gene uncertain. TRBV5-3 is known as an ORF, though its function is uncertain. The V end lost 0 bases, the J end lost 13 bases, and 11 bases lay between the germline ends. This CDR3 contains 12 residues. CDR3 residues: CARSLAGPKQHF. The DNA for the CDR3 is TGTGCCAGAAGCTTGGCCGGTCCTAAACAGCATTTT.

This rearrangement joins TRBV4-2 to TRBJ1-4; the D gene is possibly TRBD1 (5 bases). Deletions cut 3 bases from V and 2 bases from J, with 10 bases between. Germline-derived CDR1 and CDR2 are LGHNA and YNFKEQ. The length of the CDR3 is 15 residues. In nucleotides, the CDR3 is TGTGCCAGCAGCCAGAACAGGCAGACTAATGAAAAACTGTTTTTT. Translation gives CASSQNRQTNEKLFF.

The chain links TRBV7-9 to TRBJ2-1; a weak D match, TRBD1 (6 bases). The V end lost 7 bases, the J end lost 8 bases, and 21 bases lay between the germline ends. Germline V lookup: CDR1 SEHNR, CDR2 FQNEAQ (reference sequence). The CDR3 totals 15 residues. The CDR3 DNA follows: TGTGCCAGCACCCCTAGGGGGAGTAATCTTTATGAGCAGTTCTTC. It yields the protein CASTPRGSNLYEQFF.

V usage is TRBV7-2 and J usage is TRBJ2-7; perhaps TRBD1 as D (6 bases). This CDR3 is built from 14 residues. The germline V gene has CDR1 SGHTA and CDR2 FQGNSA. V was clipped by 5 bases and J by 3 bases, with 14 bases between them. The CDR3 coding sequence is TGTGCCAGCAGCATCGTGACAGGACGCTACGAGCAGTACTTC. This sequence encodes CASSIVTGRYEQYF.

The J gene is TRBJ1-4, the V gene TRBV19, with 7 bases fitting TRBD1. V lost 5 bases to trimming and J lost 7 bases; unmatched junction nucleotides: 7. Germline V gene lookup returns CDR1 LNHDA and CDR2 SQIVND (reference sequence). CDR3 length equals 14 residues. For the CDR3, the DNA is TGTGCCAGTAGTGCCGACAGGGCCGGTGAAAAACTGTTTTTT. Protein product: CASSADRAGEKLFF.